The sequence of this T cell receptor beta chain was determined in a study of blood T cells in healthy people across ages. This clonotype was seen at least ten times. Its target is not known. V was pared by 5 bases and J by 1 base, with 8 bases between. CDR1 and CDR2 from the germline V gene are LGHNA and YSLEER. The CDR3 is 14 amino acids. It was approximately 10 milliliters of peripheral blood that were drawn from each donor. The amount of total RNA extracted per sample was at least 6 micrograms. Study findings and constraints: Naive T cell percentage by flow cytometry tracked strongly with beta diversity.

Alongside a J-beta primer mix, a sample-barcoded 5' primer served in a second PCR lasting 7 to 11 cycles. TCRdb reprocessed the 5' RACE reads via MiXCR and lists one record per CDR3 protein. The sample yields around 850,000 distinct CDR3 sequences, around 36% seen once. V gene TRBV4-3 combines with J gene TRBJ1-4; no clear D. This TCR derives from a man aged 18 to 29 in good health. The sequenced sample was blood. The CDR3 coding sequence is TGCGCCAGCAGCATACATCGAACTAATGAAAAACTGTTTTTT. Residues: CASSIHRTNEKLFF.